These T cell receptor beta chains were read from a single sample in a study of shared clonotypes between healthy human individuals. This table comes from immunoSEQ multiplex PCR, and its TCRdb copy is limited to in-frame clones, with some not included. The sample lists a few million clones; around nine tenths were seen once. Sequenced input: naive CD4+ T cells sorted from blood. These receptors all stem from a man younger than 35 in good health. Each CDR3 is given with its conserved first and last residue. A D gene is named only where the DNA matches it firmly. The size of a clone is reported for some rows only, either as once, few or many, or as a class for expanded clones.

D	V	size	J	DNA	CDR3
TRBD2	TRBV2	-	TRBJ2-1	TGTGCCAGCAGTTATCGTCCCGGGACTAGCGGGGGGGCCAATGAGCAGTTCTTC	CASSYRPGTSGGANEQFF
-	TRBV27	once	TRBJ1-5	TGTGCCAGCAGTTTGGTCTTGGGGAGCCAGCCCCAGCATTTT	CASSLVLGSQPQHF
-	TRBV6-5	-	TRBJ1-3	TGTGCCAGCAGTCGGGACACTGGGAACACCATATATTTT	CASSRDTGNTIYF
TRBD2	TRBV7-9	-	TRBJ2-3	TGTGCCAGCAGCTTAGAGGCTAGCGGGGGTGGGGATACGCAGTATTTT	CASSLEASGGGDTQYF
TRBD1	TRBV5-1	-	TRBJ1-1	TGCGCCAGCAGCAACACAGGGGTCACTGAAGCTTTCTTT	CASSNTGVTEAFF
-	TRBV30	-	TRBJ2-4	TGTGCCTGGGCCTTTGACCATCAAAACATTCAGTACTTC	CAWAFDHQNIQYF
-	TRBV30	-	TRBJ1-2	TGTGCCTGGACCCTAGACAGACCCAACTATGGCTACACCTTC	CAWTLDRPNYGYTF
TRBD1	TRBV9	-	TRBJ2-5	TGTGCCAGCAGCGTAGGCCTGGGACAGGGGGGGGAGACCCAGTACTTC	CASSVGLGQGGETQYF
TRBD1	TRBV5-5	-	TRBJ1-1	TGTGCCAGCAGCGGACAGGGAGGACTGAACACTGAAGCTTTCTTT	CASSGQGGLNTEAFF
-	TRBV7-6	-	TRBJ1-2	TGTGCCAGCAGTTCTCTGGGCCGGCAGGGAGGTGGCTACACCTTC	CASSSLGRQGGGYTF
-	TRBV6-6	-	TRBJ2-1	TGTGCCAGCACCAAACGACAGATCTCCTACAATGAGCAGTTCTTC	CASTKRQISYNEQFF
TRBD2	TRBV7-8	once	TRBJ2-4	TGTGCCAGCAGCTTAGGGGGACTAGCGGACGCCAAAAACATTCAGTACTTC	CASSLGGLADAKNIQYF
-	TRBV10-1	-	TRBJ2-7	TGCGCCAGCAGTTACAGCAACGGTGGCGAGCAGTACTTC	CASSYSNGGEQYF
-	TRBV29-1	once	TRBJ2-7	TGCAGCGTTTCGTTCGGGACGCCTTACGAGCAGTACTTC	CSVSFGTPYEQYF
-	TRBV10-2	-	TRBJ2-2	TGCGCCAGCTTCGGTCCCGGGGAGCTGTTTTTT	CASFGPGELFF
-	TRBV5-4	-	TRBJ2-2	TGTGCCAGCAGCTTGGGGTGGAAGGGCACCGGGGAGCTGTTTTTT	CASSLGWKGTGELFF
-	TRBV25-1	once	TRBJ2-3	TGTGCCAGCAGTGAATTTTGGGGGAGCACAGATACGCAGTATTTT	CASSEFWGSTDTQYF
-	TRBV7-2	-	TRBJ1-6	TGTGCCAGCAGCTCGGTAAGGGGGGGTGCTTCACCCCTCCACTTT	CASSSVRGGASPLHF
TRBD2	TRBV11-2	-	TRBJ2-3	TGTGCCAGCAGCTCCCTTCCTAGCGGGGGGAGCACAGATACGCAGTATTTT	CASSSLPSGGSTDTQYF
TRBD2	TRBV7-6	-	TRBJ2-1	TGTGCCAGCAGCCCCGGGACTAGCGCCTACAATGAGCAGTTCTTC	CASSPGTSAYNEQFF
-	TRBV2	-	TRBJ1-4	TGTGCCAGCGGGGGGCCAGGGGAAAAACTGTTTTTT	CASGGPGEKLFF
-	TRBV30	-	TRBJ1-1	TGTGCCTGGAGGACCCGGGGGGGAAACACTGAAGCTTTCTTT	CAWRTRGGNTEAFF
-	TRBV10-2	-	TRBJ1-1	TGCGCCAGCAGCGAAGACCTCACAGGTCCCATGAACACTGAAGCTTTCTTT	CASSEDLTGPMNTEAFF
TRBD2	TRBV6-6	-	TRBJ2-7	TGTGCCAGCAGTTACAGCGGGAGGTACTACGAGCAGTACTTC	CASSYSGRYYEQYF
-	TRBV2	-	TRBJ1-3	TGTGCCAGCAGTGAAGAAGGCGGGGGGCGAAGCATATATTTT	CASSEEGGGRSIYF
-	TRBV10-2	-	TRBJ1-1	TGCGCCAGCAGGGTCTTGGGCGGGGCCGGTACTGAAGCTTTCTTT	CASRVLGGAGTEAFF
-	TRBV12-5	-	TRBJ1-1	TGTGCTAGTGGTTTGGTTCCGGGGGTCGGGGACACTGAAGCTTTCTTT	CASGLVPGVGDTEAFF
TRBD2	TRBV5-1	-	TRBJ2-1	TGCGCCAGCAGCTTGACTAGCGCGACCAACGGTGAGCAGTTCTTC	CASSLTSATNGEQFF
TRBD2	TRBV4-1	once	TRBJ2-1	TGCGCCAGCAGCCAAGGGGCTAGCGGGAACTACAATGAGCAGTTCTTC	CASSQGASGNYNEQFF
-	TRBV5-1	-	TRBJ2-1	TGCGCCAGCAGCTTGACCGTCAGCTCCTACAATGAGCAGTTCTTC	CASSLTVSSYNEQFF
-	TRBV19	-	TRBJ2-5	TGTGCCAGTAGTACGCAGCAAGAGACCCAGTACTTC	CASSTQQETQYF
-	TRBV7-9	-	TRBJ2-7	TGTGCCAGCAGCTTAGCCGGGTCAACTTACGAGCAGTACTTC	CASSLAGSTYEQYF
TRBD1	TRBV6-6	-	TRBJ1-5	TGTGCCAGCAGACTTACAGGGGACCAGCCCCAGCATTTT	CASRLTGDQPQHF
TRBD1	TRBV19	-	TRBJ2-7	TGTGCCAGCTCCCGGGACAGGGCGTACGAGCAGTACTTC	CASSRDRAYEQYF
-	TRBV6-6	-	TRBJ2-2	TGTGCCAGCAGCCCCATCCGGGGACCCGGGGAGCTGTTTTTT	CASSPIRGPGELFF
-	TRBV30	-	TRBJ1-1	TGTGCCTGGAAACTCGGGACAAAGAACACTGAAGCTTTCTTT	CAWKLGTKNTEAFF
-	TRBV27	-	TRBJ2-5	TGTGCCAGCAGTTATCACGACAGGTCCGGGACCCAGTACTTC	CASSYHDRSGTQYF
TRBD1	TRBV6-5	-	TRBJ2-7	TGTGCCAGCAGGGACCCAGGGGGCCGATACGAGCAGTACTTC	CASRDPGGRYEQYF
-	TRBV7-9	-	TRBJ2-5	TGTGCCAGCAGCCGCATGCGGACCCAGTACTTC	CASSRMRTQYF
TRBD1	TRBV7-8	-	TRBJ2-7	TGTGCCAGCAGCTTAGCGGTGACAGGGACCCTCGAGCAGTACTTC	CASSLAVTGTLEQYF
-	TRBV6-1	once	TRBJ2-5	TGTGCCAGCAGTGAAAGCGGTCTCATGGCAAAGAGAGGGTACTTC	CASSESGLMAKRGYF
-	TRBV9	-	TRBJ2-5	TGTGCCAGCAGCCCGAGGGGGGGAAGAGAGACCCAGTACTTC	CASSPRGGRETQYF
-	TRBV7-8	-	TRBJ2-1	TGTGCCAGCAGCATAAGGGACTCGAGCTCCTACAATGAGCAGTTCTTC	CASSIRDSSSYNEQFF
TRBD2	TRBV11-2	-	TRBJ2-3	TGTGCCAGCAGCCGTCGGACTAGCGGGGGCCAAAGCACAGATACGCAGTATTTT	CASSRRTSGGQSTDTQYF
TRBD2	TRBV28	-	TRBJ2-3	TGTGCCAGCAGTTTATACGGGGGGGGGCTCGCCACAGATACGCAGTATTTT	CASSLYGGGLATDTQYF
TRBD1	TRBV2	-	TRBJ2-7	TGTGCCAGCAGTGGGGACAGGGTCTACGAGCAGTACTTC	CASSGDRVYEQYF
-	TRBV30	-	TRBJ1-4	TGTGCCTGGAGTGTTGGGCAGATAAATGAAAAACTGTTTTTT	CAWSVGQINEKLFF
TRBD1	TRBV28	-	TRBJ1-2	TGTGCCACCCTACCCGGGACAGCAAACTATGGCTACACCTTC	CATLPGTANYGYTF
-	TRBV5-1	-	TRBJ2-5	TGCGCCAGCAGCTCCGGGGCCGTCCAAGAGACCCAGTACTTC	CASSSGAVQETQYF
-	TRBV19	-	TRBJ1-1	TGTGCCAGTACCGAACAGGGGAACACTGAAGCTTTCTTT	CASTEQGNTEAFF
-	TRBV15	-	TRBJ1-2	TGTGCCACCAGCAGACAGGGAAACTATGGCTACACCTTC	CATSRQGNYGYTF
TRBD1	TRBV7-3	-	TRBJ1-6	TGTGCCAGCAGCCCACAAGGACAGGGAGTGAATTCACCCCTCCACTTT	CASSPQGQGVNSPLHF
-	TRBV6-6	-	TRBJ2-7	TGTGCCAGCCAACAGGGTTATGAGCAGTACTTC	CASQQGYEQYF
-	TRBV6-5	-	TRBJ1-1	TGTGCCAGCTCCCGCCAGGGTCAGGTCACTGAAGCTTTCTTT	CASSRQGQVTEAFF
-	TRBV6-4	-	TRBJ2-5	TGTGCCAGCAGTGACCGCCGGGAGAACTCTCAAGAGACCCAGTACTTC	CASSDRRENSQETQYF
-	TRBV12-5	-	TRBJ1-5	TGTGCTAGTGGTTTTGGCCAGGGCGGACAGCCCCAGCATTTT	CASGFGQGGQPQHF
-	TRBV21-1	-	TRBJ1-6	TGTGCCAGCAGCCAGACAAACTTTGATTCACCCCTCCACTTT	CASSQTNFDSPLHF
TRBD2	TRBV20-1	-	TRBJ2-7	TGCAGTGCCCCGCGGGAGGCCGGGCAGTACTTC	CSAPREAGQYF
-	TRBV5-1	-	TRBJ1-6	TGCGCCAGCAGCTTGAGGCAGGGTAAGGAACCCCTCCACTTT	CASSLRQGKEPLHF
TRBD2	TRBV25-1	-	TRBJ2-2	TGTGCCAGCAGTGAACTAGCGGGAGGTGATGCAACCGGGGAGCTGTTTTTT	CASSELAGGDATGELFF